These 27 T cell receptor beta chains were all obtained from the same sample, sequenced in a study of OX40 agonist ivuxolimab in advanced cancers. Measured with immunoSEQ multiplex PCR; TCRdb has only the in-frame clones, and not every one. This table holds 65,000 to 70,000 clones, about 80% found once. Source: CD4+ or CD8+ T cells sorted from blood, taken in a trial of the OX40 agonist ivuxolimab. The receptors come from an adult with an advanced solid tumor such as melanoma, head and neck, liver or kidney cancer.

For the CDR3, the DNA is TGTGCCAGCAGTACGCCAGGGGGCTATGGCTACACCTTC. This sequence encodes CASSTPGGYGYTF. The chain links TRBV6-6 to TRBJ1-2; 7 nucleotides align to TRBD1. The CDR3 covers 13 residues. Germline V gene data show CDR1 as MNHNY and CDR2 as SVGAGI (reference sequence). J gave up 4 bases and V 5 bases, and 4 bases lay outside the gene matches.

This clone has a single count. V gene TRBV19 combines with J gene TRBJ1-3; D gene unclear. CDR3 length equals 10 residues. The germline CDR1 and CDR2 sequences are LNHDA and SQIVND (reference sequence). Trimming stripped 7 bases from V and 3 bases from J, with 1 base between. This CDR3 reads CASNGNTIYF. The DNA for the CDR3 is TGTGCCAGTAATGGAAACACCATATATTTT.

Comments on this clone: One end of the junction fails to match germline, which may point to a read error. The chain links TRBV30 to TRBJ2-1, with no clear D. CDR1 and CDR2 (germline): GTSNPN, SVGIG (reference sequence). The CDR3 is made up of 11 amino acids. Written as DNA, the CDR3 is TGTGCCTGGAGTTCTACAATGACCCTAATCTTC. Translating gives CAWSSTMTLIF.

The chain is built from TRBV19 and TRBJ2-2; D tentatively fits TRBD1 or TRBD2 (5 bases each). CDR1 and CDR2 (germline): LNHDA, SQIVND (reference sequence). This CDR3 is 14 amino acids long. The germline V and J ends were trimmed by 7 bases and 3 bases, with 12 bases remaining between them. CDR3 sequence (DNA): TGTGCCAGTAAAAAGGGACCCGACACCGGGGAGCTGTTTTTT. This encodes CASKKGPDTGELFF.

The chain employs TRBV7-2 and TRBJ1-2; TRBD1 agrees at 7 bases. Germline CDR1 reads SGHTA; CDR2 reads FQGNSA. This CDR3 has 12 residues. Written as DNA, the CDR3 is TGTGCAGAAAAGGGGGCAGAGGTGGGCTACACCTTC. It specifies CAEKGAEVGYTF.

The V gene is TRBV28, the J gene TRBJ2-5; tentative D call: TRBD2 (6 bases). CDR1 and CDR2 (germline): MDHEN, SYDVKM. The CDR3 is 12 amino acids. The V end lost 6 bases, the J end lost 12 bases, and 17 bases lay between the germline ends. CDR3 nucleotides: TGTGCCAGCAGCCCCTATGGGAGGCTCGAGTACTTC. This sequence encodes CASSPYGRLEYF.

V is TRBV2 and J is TRBJ2-5; 12 bases align to TRBD2. This CDR3 comprises 15 residues. Per the germline V gene, CDR1 is SNHLY and CDR2 is FYNNEI. The trim removed 6 bases at V and 3 bases at J, leaving 5 bases unmatched. The CDR3 protein is CASRATSGGEETQYF. CDR3 bases: TGTGCCAGCAGGGCGACTAGCGGGGGAGAAGAGACCCAGTACTTC.

Only one count was recorded for this clone. V is TRBV6-4 and J is TRBJ2-1, with D tentatively TRBD1 (5 bases). Trimming stripped 0 bases from V and 6 bases from J, with 12 bases between. In germline, CDR1 is MRHNA, CDR2 SNTAGT. The CDR3 loop spans 15 amino acids. Written as DNA, the CDR3 is TGTGCCAGCAGTGACTCGGCAGGGCGGACCAATGAGCAGTTCTTC. Residues: CASSDSAGRTNEQFF.

J is TRBJ2-5 and V is TRBV7-7; D gene unclear. The CDR3 contains 15 residues. Per germline, CDR1 SSHAT and CDR2 FNYEAQ (reference sequence). V shed 1 base and J shed 5 bases, with 14 bases lying between them. The CDR3 loop is CASSLGRAQSETQYF. The CDR3 DNA follows: TGTGCCAGCAGCTTAGGTAGGGCACAGAGTGAGACCCAGTACTTC.

V gene TRBV7-9 combines with J gene TRBJ2-7; no clear D. Trimming shortened V by 3 bases and J by 4 bases, and 4 bases separated the two germline ends. This CDR3 is 11 amino acids long. Germline-derived CDR1 and CDR2 are SEHNR and FQNEAQ (reference sequence). For the CDR3, the DNA is TGTGCCAGCAGCTTGGTTTACGAGCAGTACTTC. Its translation: CASSLVYEQYF.

The CDR3: CASSLRRQGRGTGELFF. The CDR3 DNA is TGTGCCAGCAGCTTGCGACGGCAGGGCCGTGGCACCGGGGAGCTGTTTTTT. This rearrangement joins TRBV5-4 to TRBJ2-2; tentatively, D is TRBD1 (5 bases). This CDR3 region has 17 residues. V was cut by 1 base and J by 4 bases, with 17 bases left in between. Germline CDR1 and CDR2: SGHNT and YYREEE (reference sequence).

The V and J genes are TRBV7-9 and TRBJ2-1, with TRBD2 matching 7 bases. The CDR3 extends over 14 amino acids. The germline CDR1 and CDR2 sequences are SEHNR and FQNEAQ (reference sequence). J gave up 8 bases and V 8 bases, and 12 bases lay outside the gene matches. CDR3 loop: CASVNDAGRDEQFF. The CDR3 DNA follows: TGTGCCAGCGTAAACGATGCGGGGAGGGATGAGCAGTTCTTC.

This clone appeared a few times. The chain carries TRBV11-2 and TRBJ2-3, with D unclear. Germline lookup yields CDR1 SGHAT and CDR2 FQNNGV. The CDR3 loop spans 14 amino acids. Trimming took 5 bases from V and 0 from J, leaving 9 bases between them. The CDR3 DNA reads as TGTGCCAGCAGCCGCTTGGGAAGCACAGATACGCAGTATTTT. Protein product: CASSRLGSTDTQYF.

The chain carries TRBV6-1 and TRBJ1-6, with 7 positions matching TRBD1. The length of the CDR3 is 15 residues. Trimming removed 1 base from V and 10 bases from J; junction bases left unmatched: 7. In germline, CDR1 is MNHNS, CDR2 SASEGT. This CDR3 reads CASSEGQGKGSPLHF. The CDR3 DNA reads as TGTGCCAGCAGTGAAGGACAGGGTAAGGGATCACCCCTCCACTTT.

The CDR3 DNA sequence: TGTGCCAGCAGGCCGGGACTCAGCACAGATACGCAGTATTTT. This sequence encodes CASRPGLSTDTQYF. This chain connects TRBV2 to TRBJ2-3, with D possibly TRBD2 on 6 matching bases. The V gene lost 6 bases and the J gene lost 0 bases, with 10 bases spanning the gap. This CDR3 is 14 amino acids long. Germline CDR1 reads SNHLY; CDR2 reads FYNNEI. Based on the CDR3 plus reference TRBV2 and TRBJ2-3, the full variable domain is EPEVTQTPSHQVTQMGQEVILRCVPISNHLYFYWYRQILGQKVEFLVSFYNNEISEKSEIFDDQFSVERPDGSNFTLKIRSTKLEDSAMYFCASRPGLSTDTQYFGPGTRLTVL.

The chain couples TRBV28 to TRBJ1-5, with 7 bases lining up with TRBD1. The length of the CDR3 is 14 residues. The V gene's germline CDR1 is MDHEN and CDR2 SYDVKM. The V gene end was trimmed by 8 bases and the J gene end by 4 bases; junction bases not matched to a gene: 8. CDR3 protein: CASVAGTANQPQHF. The DNA for the CDR3 is TGTGCCAGCGTTGCTGGGACAGCAAATCAGCCCCAGCATTTT. Filled out from reference TRBV28 and TRBJ1-5, the complete variable domain reads DVKVTQSSRYLVKRTGEKVFLECVQDMDHENMFWYRQDPGLGLRLIYFSYDVKMKEKGDIPEGYSVSREKKERFSLILESASTNQTSMYLCASVAGTANQPQHFGDGTRLSIL.

The V and J genes are TRBV5-1 and TRBJ1-1; D is unclear. Trimming stripped 2 bases from V and 4 bases from J, with 6 bases between. There are 12 residues in the CDR3. The V gene's germline CDR1 is SGHRS and CDR2 YFSETQ. The CDR3 spells CASSFPSTEAFF. The CDR3 DNA reads TGCGCCAGCAGCTTCCCCAGCACTGAAGCTTTCTTT.

V is TRBV27 and J is TRBJ2-7, with TRBD1 identical over 7 bases. V shed 1 base, J shed 2 bases, and the junction held 5 bases outside the gene matches. This CDR3 contains 15 residues. CDR1 and CDR2 (germline): MNHEY, SMNVEV (reference sequence). CDR3 coding DNA: TGTGCCAGCAGTTTATTCGGGACAGCCCCCTACGAGCAGTACTTC. This gives the protein CASSLFGTAPYEQYF.

This clone has just one count. The rearrangement joins TRBV6-1 to TRBJ2-4, with TRBD2 identical over 11 bases. Germline V gene data show CDR1 as MNHNS and CDR2 as SASEGT. V lost 4 bases, J lost 1 base, and 6 bases stayed unmatched. CDR3 length: 17 amino acids. CDR3 sequence reads: CASSAHPSGRAKNIQYF. DNA for the CDR3: TGTGCCAGCAGTGCCCACCCTAGCGGGAGGGCCAAAAACATTCAGTACTTC.

This clone occurred a few times. V gene TRBV5-1 combines with J gene TRBJ1-1, with D perhaps matching TRBD1 (5 bases). Germline loops: CDR1 SGHRS, CDR2 YFSETQ. Trimming removed 7 bases at V and 0 bases at J, with 13 bases between. The CDR3 has 14 residues. The CDR3 sequence: CASLQDTLNTEAFF. In DNA form, the CDR3 reads TGCGCCAGCCTACAGGACACGCTGAACACTGAAGCTTTCTTT.

This clone has just a few counts. The V and J genes are TRBV2 and TRBJ1-2; 11 bases agree with TRBD1. V was pared by 5 bases and J by 11 bases, with 7 bases of the junction left unmatched. This CDR3 spans 13 amino acids. Germline CDR1 reads SNHLY; CDR2 reads FYNNEI. In DNA form, the CDR3 reads TGTGCCAGCAGTCCGGGACAGGGGGTCGGTTACACCTTC. As protein: CASSPGQGVGYTF.

The V and J genes are TRBV28 and TRBJ2-1; unclear D gene. Germline-derived CDR1 and CDR2 are MDHEN and SYDVKM. This CDR3 contains 11 residues. V gave up 4 bases and J gave up 8 bases, with 6 bases separating them. This CDR3 reads CASSSRHEQFF. As DNA, the CDR3 is TGTGCCAGCAGTTCCCGTCATGAGCAGTTCTTC.

There are a few counts of this clone. This same CDR3 is encoded by further DNA sequences in the sample. The chain joins TRBV19 to TRBJ2-3; the D gene is possibly TRBD2 (5 bases). The V gene's germline CDR1 is LNHDA and CDR2 SQIVND (reference sequence). Trimming removed 3 bases at V and 2 bases at J, with 9 bases between. The CDR3 totals 14 residues. This CDR3 reads CASSIGLATDTQYF. The CDR3 coding sequence is TGTGCCAGTAGTATCGGTCTAGCCACAGATACGCAGTATTTT.

The chain uses TRBV19 and TRBJ1-1; no clear D. The CDR3 extends over 13 amino acids. Germline V gene data show CDR1 as LNHDA and CDR2 as SQIVND (reference sequence). Between the trimmed V and J ends, which lost 1 base and 1 base, there was a span of 4 bases. The DNA for the CDR3 is TGTGCCAGTAGTATAGGACAGAACACTGAAGCTTTCTTT. This gives the protein CASSIGQNTEAFF.

The V and J genes are TRBV11-2 and TRBJ2-3; the match to TRBD1 covers 8 bases. Per germline, CDR1 SGHAT and CDR2 FQNNGV. With 1 base clipped from V and 4 bases from J, the junction kept 4 bases outside the gene matches. CDR3 length: 15 amino acids. The CDR3 nucleotides read TGTGCCAGCAGCTTAGGGACAGGGTATGCAGATACGCAGTATTTT. It encodes CASSLGTGYADTQYF.

The rearrangement joins TRBV5-1 to TRBJ1-5; D gene ambiguous. Germline lookup yields CDR1 SGHRS and CDR2 YFSETQ. This CDR3 spans 15 amino acids. V was trimmed by 0 bases and J by 4 bases, leaving 11 bases between them. Written as DNA, the CDR3 is TGCGCCAGCAGCTTGGACCCAGGATTAAATCAGCCCCAGCATTTT. It encodes CASSLDPGLNQPQHF.

The chain links TRBV7-8 to TRBJ1-1; 7 bases match TRBD1. Germline assignment: CDR1 SGHVS and CDR2 FQNEAQ. Trimming cost V 3 bases and J 4 bases; bases outside gene matches: 8. The CDR3 is 15 amino acids. The CDR3 reads CASSFAGGRTTEAFF. CDR3 coding DNA: TGTGCCAGCAGCTTCGCAGGGGGAAGGACCACTGAAGCTTTCTTT.